These 7 T cell receptor beta chains originate from one sample sequenced in a study of T cell responses to AZD1222 COVID-19 vaccine. Repertoires were generated with immunoSEQ multiplex PCR, while TCRdb's copy carries only in-frame clones and drops some. The sample has around 110,000 clones, roughly 93% seen once. The sample in question was peripheral blood, obtained on day 0 of AZD1222 vaccination. The receptors originated from an adult in good health.

This chain uses TRBV7-9 with TRBJ2-6; no clear D. Trimming shortened V by 5 bases and J by 0 bases, and 11 bases separated the two germline ends. CDR1 and CDR2 (germline): SEHNR, FQNEAQ (reference sequence). This CDR3 comprises 16 residues. CDR3: CASSRSGFSGANVLTF. In nucleotides, the CDR3 is TGTGCCAGCAGCCGGTCAGGTTTCTCTGGGGCCAACGTCCTGACTTTC.

The J gene is TRBJ2-1, the V gene TRBV10-1, with TRBD2 matching over 9 bases. Germline-derived CDR1 and CDR2 are WNHNN and SYGVQD (reference sequence). After removal of 4 bases from V and 8 bases from J, the junction contained 9 bases not matched to a gene. This CDR3 contains 15 residues. The CDR3 loop reads CASSGSSGILDEQFF. In DNA, the CDR3 is TGCGCCAGCAGTGGGTCTAGCGGGATCTTGGATGAGCAGTTCTTC.

V usage is TRBV7-6 and J usage is TRBJ2-5; 8 bases line up with TRBD1. Germline-derived CDR1 and CDR2 are SGHVS and FNYEAQ. V was pared by 5 bases and J by 5 bases, with 4 bases of the junction left unmatched. The CDR3 spans 13 residues. CDR3 sequence reads: CASSLRQGETQYF. CDR3 coding DNA: TGTGCCAGCAGCCTTAGACAGGGGGAGACCCAGTACTTC.

The chain is built from TRBV7-8 and TRBJ1-5; the D is unclear. The CDR3 covers 15 residues. The V end lost 1 base, the J end lost 0 bases, and 7 bases lay between the germline ends. Germline V gene data show CDR1 as SGHVS and CDR2 as FQNEAQ. CDR3 sequence: CASSLERFSNQPQHF. Here the CDR3 DNA reads TGTGCCAGCAGCTTAGAAAGGTTTAGCAATCAGCCCCAGCATTTT.

The V call is TRBV5-1, the J call TRBJ2-3; D is ambiguous. The V end lost 1 base, the J end lost 2 bases, and 2 bases lay between the germline ends. The CDR3 length is 12 residues. CDR1 is SGHRS, CDR2 YFSETQ, per germline. Written as DNA, the CDR3 is TGCGCCAGCAGCTTGAACACAGATACGCAGTATTTT. Residues: CASSLNTDTQYF.

The chain links TRBV9 to TRBJ2-1; perhaps TRBD1 as D (7 bases). The V end was cut by 2 bases, the J end by 8 bases, with 14 bases between. Germline CDR1 is SGDLS and CDR2 is YYNGEE. This CDR3 is built from 14 residues. The CDR3 bases are TGTGCCAGCAGCGTCGCCCGGAGGGGGCATGAGCAGTTCTTC. It yields the protein CASSVARRGHEQFF.

The chain couples TRBV29-1 to TRBJ2-1, with TRBD2 as a possible D gene (6 bases). This CDR3 has 14 residues. Germline CDR1 is SQVTM and CDR2 is ANQGSEA. Trimming removed 8 bases at V and 10 bases at J, with 24 bases between. CDR3 in amino acids: CSTLKGGLSKEQFF. The DNA for the CDR3 is TGCAGCACCCTAAAGGGAGGATTATCCAAAGAGCAGTTCTTC.